The clone carrying this T cell receptor beta chain qualifies as medium-sized. What it recognizes is unknown. Blood sampling took place at baseline, cycle 4 day 1, and cycle 7 day 1. The data were obtained in a study of OX40 agonist ivuxolimab in advanced cancers. V gave up 2 bases and J gave up 1 base, with 5 bases separating them. The CDR3 contains 13 residues. Germline CDR1 reads MNHEY; CDR2 reads SMNVEV (reference sequence). Study conclusions and caveats: The study found that CD8+ T cells averaged more expanded clones than CD4+. There was clonal expansion of CD4+ and CD8+ blood T cells by week 6 at 0.1 to 3.0 mg/kg.

The method was immunoSEQ multiplex PCR; TCRdb's version includes in-frame clones alone and lacks a portion of them. The data contain roughly 13,000 clones, more than 65% of them seen just once; the ten biggest clones take up more than 30%. This sample comprised CD4+ or CD8+ T cells sorted from blood, obtained in a trial of the OX40 agonist ivuxolimab. This sequence was found in an adult with an advanced solid tumor such as melanoma, head and neck, liver or kidney cancer. The chain links TRBV27 to TRBJ1-1; the D is unclear. CDR3 in amino acids: CASSLQGNTEAFF. In nucleotides, the CDR3 is TGTGCCAGCAGTTTACAAGGGAACACTGAAGCTTTCTTT.